This record looks at one T cell receptor beta chain sequence and its context. Antigen specificity is unknown. The data were obtained in a study of cytomegalovirus exposure and HLA in healthy donors. Study-wide background: Clustering assigned 81% of the 350 to 400 genotyped donors to the Caucasian-associated ancestry cluster. Notes on the study in general: Most of the TCR beta V segments (in an earlier analysis) were productive either about 87% or about 30% of the time. The study flagged some 170 TCR beta chains as cytomegalovirus-associated.

The PCR used 60 Vbeta and 13 Jbeta primers. Data came from immunoSEQ multiplex PCR; TCRdb stores just in-frame clones and leaves some out. In the table there are 150,000 to 200,000 clones, roughly 79% of which are singletons. Trimming pared 0 bases from V and 4 bases from J, leaving 12 bases between. From germline, CDR1 is MNHEY and CDR2 SVGAGI. CDR3 length: 15 amino acids. The sequenced material came from PBMCs. The TCR was taken from a male donor in good health and CMV-seropositive. The chain couples TRBV6-5 to TRBJ2-5; D is ambiguous. The CDR3 coding sequence is TGTGCCAGCAGTTACTCCGCCACTTCACTAGAGACCCAGTACTTC. This gives the protein CASSYSATSLETQYF.